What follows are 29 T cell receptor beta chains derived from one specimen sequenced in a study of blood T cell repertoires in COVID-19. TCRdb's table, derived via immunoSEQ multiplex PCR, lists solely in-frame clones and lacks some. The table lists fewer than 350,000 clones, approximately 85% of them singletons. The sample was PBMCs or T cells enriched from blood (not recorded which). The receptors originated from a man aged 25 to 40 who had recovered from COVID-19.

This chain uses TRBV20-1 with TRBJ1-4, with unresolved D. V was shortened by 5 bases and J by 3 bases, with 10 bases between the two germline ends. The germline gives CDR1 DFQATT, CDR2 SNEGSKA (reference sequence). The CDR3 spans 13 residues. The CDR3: CSARGGSNEKLFF. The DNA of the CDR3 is TGCAGTGCTCGTGGCGGCTCTAATGAAAAACTGTTTTTT.

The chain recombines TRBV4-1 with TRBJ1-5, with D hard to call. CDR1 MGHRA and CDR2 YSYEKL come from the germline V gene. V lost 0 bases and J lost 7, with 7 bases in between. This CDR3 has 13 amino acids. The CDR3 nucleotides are TGCGCCAGCAGCCAAGAGCGCCAACAGCCCCAGCATTTT. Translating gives CASSQERQQPQHF.

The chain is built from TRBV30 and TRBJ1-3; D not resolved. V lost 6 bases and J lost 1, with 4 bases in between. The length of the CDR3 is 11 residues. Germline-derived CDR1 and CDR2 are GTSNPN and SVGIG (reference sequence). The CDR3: CACESGNTIYF. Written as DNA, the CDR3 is TGTGCCTGTGAGTCTGGAAACACCATATATTTT.

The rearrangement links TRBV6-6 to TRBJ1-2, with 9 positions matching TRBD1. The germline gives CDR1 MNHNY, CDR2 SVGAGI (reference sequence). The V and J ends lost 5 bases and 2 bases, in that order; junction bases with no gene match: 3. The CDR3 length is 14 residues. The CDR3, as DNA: TGTGCCAGCAGTCCCGGACAGGGGAACTATGGCTACACCTTC. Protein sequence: CASSPGQGNYGYTF.

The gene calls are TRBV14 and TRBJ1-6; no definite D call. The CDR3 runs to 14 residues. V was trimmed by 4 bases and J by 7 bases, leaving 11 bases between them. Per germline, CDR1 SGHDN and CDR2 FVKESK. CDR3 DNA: TGTGCCAGCAGCCTGGGCAACAGAAATTCACCCCTCCACTTT. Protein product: CASSLGNRNSPLHF.

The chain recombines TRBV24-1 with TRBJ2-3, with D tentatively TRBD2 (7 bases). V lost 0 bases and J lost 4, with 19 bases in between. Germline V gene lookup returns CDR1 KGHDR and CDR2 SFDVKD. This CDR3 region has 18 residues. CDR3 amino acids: CATSDLPPGGRGPDTQYF. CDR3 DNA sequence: TGTGCCACCAGTGATTTGCCCCCGGGGGGCAGAGGCCCAGATACGCAGTATTTT.

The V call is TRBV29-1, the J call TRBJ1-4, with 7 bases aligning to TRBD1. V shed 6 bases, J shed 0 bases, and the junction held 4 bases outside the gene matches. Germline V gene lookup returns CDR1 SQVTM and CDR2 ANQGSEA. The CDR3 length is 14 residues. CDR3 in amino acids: CSVGDRSTNEKLFF. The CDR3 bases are TGCAGCGTGGGGGACAGATCAACTAATGAAAAACTGTTTTTT.

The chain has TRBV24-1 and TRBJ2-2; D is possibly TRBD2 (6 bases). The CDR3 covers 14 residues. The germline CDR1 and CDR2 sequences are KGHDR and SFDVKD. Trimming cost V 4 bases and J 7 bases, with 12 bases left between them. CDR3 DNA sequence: TGTGCCACCAGTGACCCGAGCGGGCACGGGGAGCTGTTTTTT. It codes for CATSDPSGHGELFF.

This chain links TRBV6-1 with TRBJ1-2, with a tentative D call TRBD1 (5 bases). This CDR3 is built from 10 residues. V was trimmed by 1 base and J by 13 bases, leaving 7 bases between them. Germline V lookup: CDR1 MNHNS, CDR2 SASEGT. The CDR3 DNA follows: TGTGCCAGCAGTGAAGGACAGTCCACCTTC. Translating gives CASSEGQSTF.

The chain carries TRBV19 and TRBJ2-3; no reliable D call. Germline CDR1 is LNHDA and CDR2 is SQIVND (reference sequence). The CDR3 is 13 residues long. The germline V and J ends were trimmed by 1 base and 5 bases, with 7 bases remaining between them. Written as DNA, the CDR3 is TGTGCCAGTAGTATAGTTCCAGGAGATACGCAGTATTTT. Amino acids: CASSIVPGDTQYF.

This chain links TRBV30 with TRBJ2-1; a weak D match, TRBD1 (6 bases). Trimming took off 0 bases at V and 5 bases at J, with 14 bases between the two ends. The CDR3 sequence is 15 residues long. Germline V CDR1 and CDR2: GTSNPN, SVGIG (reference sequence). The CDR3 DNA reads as TGTGCCTGGAGTGTAACAGGGATTTATCACAATGAGCAGTTCTTC. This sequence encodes CAWSVTGIYHNEQFF.

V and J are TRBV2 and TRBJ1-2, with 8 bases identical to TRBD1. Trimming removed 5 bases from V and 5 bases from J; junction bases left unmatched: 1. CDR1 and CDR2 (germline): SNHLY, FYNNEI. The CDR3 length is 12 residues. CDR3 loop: CASSRTGYGYTF. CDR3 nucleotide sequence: TGTGCCAGCAGTCGGACAGGGTATGGCTACACCTTC. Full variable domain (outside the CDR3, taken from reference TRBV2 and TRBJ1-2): EPEVTQTPSHQVTQMGQEVILRCVPISNHLYFYWYRQILGQKVEFLVSFYNNEISEKSEIFDDQFSVERPDGSNFTLKIRSTKLEDSAMYFCASSRTGYGYTFGSGTRLTVV.

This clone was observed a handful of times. The chain's CDR3 is CAWSVQRGNQPQHF. The CDR3 DNA is TGTGCCTGGAGTGTACAGAGGGGCAATCAGCCCCAGCATTTT. V gene TRBV30 combines with J gene TRBJ1-5; D gene ambiguous. V lost 0 bases and J 2 bases, leaving 8 bases between the germline ends. CDR1 and CDR2 (germline): GTSNPN, SVGIG (reference sequence). The CDR3 totals 14 residues.

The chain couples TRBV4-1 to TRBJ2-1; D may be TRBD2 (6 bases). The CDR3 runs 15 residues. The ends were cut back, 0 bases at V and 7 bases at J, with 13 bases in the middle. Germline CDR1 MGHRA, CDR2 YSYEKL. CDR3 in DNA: TGCGCCAGCAGCCAAGATACCCAGCGGGTAAATGAGCAGTTCTTC. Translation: CASSQDTQRVNEQFF.

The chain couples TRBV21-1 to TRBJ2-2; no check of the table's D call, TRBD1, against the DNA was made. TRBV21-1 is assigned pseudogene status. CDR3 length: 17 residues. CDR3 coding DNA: TGTGCCAGCAGCACTAGGCCGGGACAGGACGAACACCGGGGAGCTGTTTTT. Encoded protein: CASSTRPGQDEHRGAVF.

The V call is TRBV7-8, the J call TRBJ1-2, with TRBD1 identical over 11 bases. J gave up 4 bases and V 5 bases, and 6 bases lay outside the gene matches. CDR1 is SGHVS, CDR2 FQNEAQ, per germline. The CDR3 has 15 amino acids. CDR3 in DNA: TGTGCCAGCAGCATCGGACAGGGGGCAGGCTATGGCTACACCTTC. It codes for CASSIGQGAGYGYTF.

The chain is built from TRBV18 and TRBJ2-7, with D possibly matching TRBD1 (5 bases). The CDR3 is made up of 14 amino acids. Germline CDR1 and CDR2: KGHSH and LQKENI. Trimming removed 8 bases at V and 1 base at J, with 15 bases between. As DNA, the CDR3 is TGTGCCAGCGGGAACGTGGCAGGGTCCTACGAGCAGTACTTC. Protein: CASGNVAGSYEQYF.

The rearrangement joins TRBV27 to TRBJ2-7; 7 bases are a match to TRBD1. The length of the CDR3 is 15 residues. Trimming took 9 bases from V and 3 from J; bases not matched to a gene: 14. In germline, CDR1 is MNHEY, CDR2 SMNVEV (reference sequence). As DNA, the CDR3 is TGTGCCAGTAGGGAAGACAGGGAAGCAAGCTACGAGCAGTACTTC. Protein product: CASREDREASYEQYF.

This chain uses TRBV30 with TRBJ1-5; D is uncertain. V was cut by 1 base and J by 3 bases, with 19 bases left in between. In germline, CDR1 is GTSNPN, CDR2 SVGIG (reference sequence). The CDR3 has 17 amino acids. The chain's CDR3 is CAWSGAKSNRPNQPQHF. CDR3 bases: TGTGCCTGGAGTGGAGCGAAATCAAACCGGCCCAATCAGCCCCAGCATTTT.

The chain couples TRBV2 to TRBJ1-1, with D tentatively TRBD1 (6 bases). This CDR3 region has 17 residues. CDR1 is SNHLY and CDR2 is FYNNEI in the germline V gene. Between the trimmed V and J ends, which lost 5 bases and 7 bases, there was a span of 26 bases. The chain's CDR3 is CASSQPRGGTARREAFF. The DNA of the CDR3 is TGTGCCAGCAGTCAACCTAGGGGGGGTACCGCTCGCCGTGAAGCTTTCTTT.

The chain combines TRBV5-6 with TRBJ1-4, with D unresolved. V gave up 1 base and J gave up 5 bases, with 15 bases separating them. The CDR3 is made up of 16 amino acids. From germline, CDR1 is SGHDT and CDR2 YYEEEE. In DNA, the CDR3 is TGTGCCAGCAGCTTGTGGTGGGCGCATTCGAATGAAAAACTGTTTTTT. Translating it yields CASSLWWAHSNEKLFF.

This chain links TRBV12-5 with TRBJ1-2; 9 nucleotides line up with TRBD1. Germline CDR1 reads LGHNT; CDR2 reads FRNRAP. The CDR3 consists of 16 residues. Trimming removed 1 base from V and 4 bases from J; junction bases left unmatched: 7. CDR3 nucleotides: TGTGCTAGTGGTTTGGGTGGACAGGGGACAATCTATGGCTACACCTTC. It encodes CASGLGGQGTIYGYTF.

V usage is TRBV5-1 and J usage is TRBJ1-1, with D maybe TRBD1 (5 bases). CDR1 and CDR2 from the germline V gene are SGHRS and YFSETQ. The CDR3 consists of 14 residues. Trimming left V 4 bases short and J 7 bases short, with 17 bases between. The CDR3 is CASSATDGGGEAFF. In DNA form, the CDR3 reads TGCGCCAGCAGCGCGACCGACGGGGGTGGTGAAGCTTTCTTT.

The CDR3 region is CASSLGPGYTF. The CDR3 DNA sequence: TGTGCCAGCAGCCTGGGGCCGGGCTACACCTTC. This chain connects TRBV5-4 to TRBJ1-2; the D gene is possibly TRBD1 (5 bases). This CDR3 is 11 amino acids long. Germline V gene lookup returns CDR1 SGHNT and CDR2 YYREEE (reference sequence). V was pared by 4 bases and J by 8 bases, with 9 bases between. Looking up the rest from reference TRBV5-4 and TRBJ1-2 gives the full variable domain: ETGVTQSPTHLIKTRGQQVTLRCSSQSGHNTVSWYQQALGQGPQFIFQYYREEENGRGNFPPRFSGLQFPNYSSELNVNALELDDSALYLCASSLGPGYTFGSGTRLTVV.

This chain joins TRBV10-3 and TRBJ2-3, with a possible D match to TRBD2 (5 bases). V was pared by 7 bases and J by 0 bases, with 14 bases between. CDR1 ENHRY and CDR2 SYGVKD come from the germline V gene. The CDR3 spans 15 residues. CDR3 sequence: CAIKEASPSTDTQYF. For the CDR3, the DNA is TGTGCCATCAAGGAAGCTAGCCCTAGCACAGATACGCAGTATTTT.

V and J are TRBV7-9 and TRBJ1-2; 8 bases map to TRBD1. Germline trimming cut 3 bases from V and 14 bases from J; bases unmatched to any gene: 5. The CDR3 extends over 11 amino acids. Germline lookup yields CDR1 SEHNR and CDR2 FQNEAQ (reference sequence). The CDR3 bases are TGTGCCAGCAGCTTGGGCAGGGGGCAAACCTTC. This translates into CASSLGRGQTF.

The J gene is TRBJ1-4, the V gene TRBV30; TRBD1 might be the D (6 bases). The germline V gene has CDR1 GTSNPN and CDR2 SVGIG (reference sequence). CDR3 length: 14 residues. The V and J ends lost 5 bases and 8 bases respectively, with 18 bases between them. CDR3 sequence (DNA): TGTGCCTGGGCGACTACAGGGTATCGGGAAAAACTGTTTTTT. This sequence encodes CAWATTGYREKLFF.

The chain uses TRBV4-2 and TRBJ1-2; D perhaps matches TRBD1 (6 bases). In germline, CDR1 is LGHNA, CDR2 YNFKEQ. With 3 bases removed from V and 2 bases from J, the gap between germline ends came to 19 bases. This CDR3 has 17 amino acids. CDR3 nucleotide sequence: TGTGCCAGCAGCCATCCCAAGGGGGTTACAGGAAACTATGGCTACACCTTC. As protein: CASSHPKGVTGNYGYTF.

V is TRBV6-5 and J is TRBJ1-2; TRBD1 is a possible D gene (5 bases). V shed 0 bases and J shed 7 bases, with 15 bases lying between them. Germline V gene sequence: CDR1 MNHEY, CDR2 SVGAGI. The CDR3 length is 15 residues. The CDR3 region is CASSYSIEGLSGYTF. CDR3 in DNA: TGTGCCAGCAGTTACTCGATCGAGGGACTCTCTGGCTACACCTTC.